The 5 T cell receptor beta chains below come from one sample, sequenced in a study of regulatory T cells in long-lasting Graves disease. Described time point: newly diagnosed GD, antithyroid drugs for less than 3 months. RNA from PBMCs was the source of the TCR library. Through Arm-PCR of CDR3 regions and iRepertoire HTBI primers, TCR beta libraries were built. From the multiplex PCR reads, TCRdb called clonotypes with MiXCR, one entry per CDR3 protein. The profile shows 360,000 or so distinct CDR3 sequences, approximately 12% of them singletons. These data also featured in a second study, about T cells in Graves' hyperthyroidism and ophthalmopathy.

The sequenced sample was peripheral blood mononuclear cells (PBMCs), obtained at new diagnosis, from a patient treated with antithyroid drugs. The receptors stem from a woman younger than 35 with Graves disease.

This clonotype was found many times. The chain couples TRBV28 to TRBJ1-2; D is unresolved. The V gene's germline CDR1 is MDHEN and CDR2 SYDVKM. The V end lost 6 bases, the J end lost 6 bases, and 23 bases lay between the germline ends. The CDR3 is made up of 16 amino acids. This CDR3 is CASSSRWRERVDGYTF. Here the CDR3 DNA reads TGTGCCAGCAGCTCCCGTTGGAGGGAACGGGTGGATGGCTACACCTTC.

This clonotype has just a few counts. V gene TRBV7-2 combines with J gene TRBJ1-6; D is uncertain. The germline V and J ends were trimmed by 5 bases and 7 bases, with 6 bases remaining between them. CDR1 SGHTA and CDR2 FQGNSA come from the germline V gene. CDR3 size: 12 residues. CDR3 sequence reads: CASSRQNSPLHF. CDR3 DNA: TGTGCCAGCAGCCGACAAAATTCACCCCTCCACTTT.

Concerning this clonotype: It is likely a read error: a sequence one base away is far more abundant. The gene calls are TRBV6-1 and TRBJ2-6; D is undetermined. CDR1 is MNHNS and CDR2 is SASEGT in the germline V gene. This CDR3 is built from 13 residues. The germline V and J ends were trimmed by 6 bases and 1 base, with 4 bases remaining between them. Here the CDR3 reads CASRWSGANVLTF. The DNA for the CDR3 is TGTGCCAGCAGATGGTCTGGGGCCAACGTCCTGACTTTC.

Of note for this clonotype: A junction end diverges from the germline sequence, so it may reflect a read error. The V call is TRBV12-3 or TRBV12-4, the J call TRBJ2-3; 8 positions match TRBD1. This CDR3 is 16 amino acids long. CDR3 DNA: TGTACCAGCAGTTTAGCCCCAGACAGGGGACCAGATACGCAGTATTTT. Protein: CTSSLAPDRGPDTQYF.

This clonotype was observed at least ten times. The V gene is TRBV2, the J gene TRBJ1-6; D ambiguous. Looked up from germline, CDR1 is SNHLY and CDR2 is FYNNEI. The CDR3 loop spans 16 amino acids. V shed 2 bases and J shed 0 bases, with 8 bases lying between them. This chain's CDR3 is CASSERWTSYNSPLHF. CDR3 nucleotides: TGTGCCAGCAGTGAAAGGTGGACCTCCTATAATTCACCCCTCCACTTT.